Sequencing of this T cell receptor beta chain was carried out in a study of PD-1 blockade in mismatch repair-deficient tumors (dated by TCRdb to 2015 to 2018). As for the study more broadly: Between late 2013 and 2016, more than 75 consecutive patients with over ten mismatch repair-deficient cancer types, all previously treated and progressing, were enrolled in the trial. Tumor-associated T cell clones were tracked in the peripheral blood of patients responding to PD-1 blockade by deep sequencing of TCR CDR3 regions.

The protocol used for the library was the immunoSEQ multiplex PCR assay. What TCRdb holds here is the immuneACCESS table cut down to in-frame rearrangements. Part of the clones is not present; checked against another copy, under half of the missing clones reflect an unresolved V gene, and the others are unexplained. The table for this sample lists some 100,000 clones; 82% of them were counted only once. Together, the top ten hold 6.3% of the sample. Overall study results and their limits: Rapid expansion after pembrolizumab followed by contraction, generally before radiologic responses, was shown by tumor-resident clones, which were often undetectable in blood before treatment.

Taken from cysteine to phenylalanine, the CDR3 has 16 residues. Only the CDR3 DNA stays, 48 bases, in frame from base 1. V ends up 3 bases short and J 1 base short, with an unmatched junction base count of 2. CDR1 and CDR2, looked up from the germline V gene, are MGHDK and SYGVNS. Mismatch repair deficiency was established in every enrolled patient by polymerase chain reaction or immunohistochemistry. TCR sequencing was carried out for a few patients who responded to pembrolizumab therapy. Pembrolizumab PD-1 blockade was prospectively tested in advanced mismatch repair-deficient cancers, regardless of tissue of origin, in the phase II trial. Peripheral blood T cell samples were gathered serially, both before PD-1 blockade started and at multiple time points afterward. Blood sampling times were expressed in weeks after the first pembrolizumab dose. For this clone: The target of this receptor is not known. No qualities accompany the bases; no much larger clone lies one base away.

The origin of this receptor is an adult with mismatch repair-deficient cancer. The material was peripheral blood, obtained about eight months after starting pembrolizumab. Recombination linked TRBV25-1 to TRBJ2-1; 11 central bases correspond to TRBD2. The CDR3 region has the sequence CASSDGLAGSYNEQFF. The nucleotide sequence is TGTGCCAGCAGTGACGGACTAGCGGGTTCCTACAATGAGCAGTTCTTC.